The 12 T cell receptor beta chains below come from one sample, sequenced in a study of early T cells in non-severe SARS-CoV-2 infection (dated by TCRdb to about 2021). Library preparation was by 5' RACE. Sequencing instrument: NextSeq 500. TCRdb itself trimmed the public reads at Q25 with fastp, ran MiXCR and retained productive beta chains. Each entry merges the rows of one CDR3 protein and shows their most common DNA and genes. The sample table contains roughly 77,000 distinct CDR3 sequences; only one count was recorded for approximately 12% of them. About 5% of the sample belongs to the ten largest clones. Source material: whole blood. These receptor sequences come from an adult who was a healthcare worker with PCR-confirmed SARS-CoV-2 infection or an uninfected control (not recorded which).

The rearrangement uses TRBV6-5 and TRBJ2-1, with D possibly TRBD2 on 6 matching bases. Per the germline V gene, CDR1 is MNHEY and CDR2 is SVGAGI. This CDR3 spans 18 amino acids. Trimming took 5 bases from V and 4 from J, leaving 24 bases between them. The CDR3 loop reads CASSPLGTPARVYNEQFF. The CDR3 DNA sequence: TGTGCCAGCAGTCCCCTCGGGACTCCCGCCCGAGTTTACAATGAGCAGTTCTTC.

This clonotype showed up many times. This chain joins TRBV6-1 and TRBJ1-5; D might be TRBD1 (5 bases). CDR1 and CDR2 (germline): MNHNS, SASEGT. Trimming took 3 bases from V and 5 from J, leaving 8 bases between them. This CDR3 region has 13 residues. The CDR3, as DNA: TGTGCCAGCAGTGACAGGGCAGATCAGCCCCAGCATTTT. Protein product: CASSDRADQPQHF.

In this sample, this clonotype turned up a few times. This sequence joins TRBV29-1 and TRBJ2-7; TRBD1 is a possible D gene (6 bases). Germline V gene lookup returns CDR1 SQVTM and CDR2 ANQGSEA. V was clipped by 4 bases and J by 3 bases, with 22 bases between them. The CDR3 covers 16 residues. The CDR3 DNA reads as TGCAGCGTTGTCGGGGCCCCAAAGGGACAAGTCTACGAGCAGTACTTC. Encoded protein: CSVVGAPKGQVYEQYF.

This clonotype has at least ten counts. The chain links TRBV7-9 to TRBJ2-6; a possible D gene is TRBD2 (5 bases). The V gene lost 5 bases and the J gene lost 0 bases, with 14 bases spanning the gap. CDR1 is SEHNR and CDR2 is FQNEAQ in the germline V gene (reference sequence). The CDR3 extends over 17 amino acids. The CDR3 spells CASSPKGLNSGANVLTF. CDR3 nucleotide sequence: TGTGCCAGCAGCCCAAAAGGACTGAACTCTGGGGCCAACGTCCTGACTTTC. The full variable domain, in which reference TRBV7-9 and TRBJ2-6 provide the parts outside the CDR3, is DTGVSQNPRHKITKRGQNVTFRCDPISEHNRLYWYRQTLGQGPEFLTYFQNEAQLEKSRLLSDRFSAERPKGSFSTLEIQRTEQGDSAMYLCASSPKGLNSGANVLTFGAGSRLTVL.

This clonotype was observed a few times. This chain connects TRBV7-8 to TRBJ2-5; 9 bases are shared with TRBD1. CDR3 length: 15 residues. Germline CDR1 is SGHVS and CDR2 is FQNEAQ. V lost 3 bases, J lost 1 base, and 3 bases stayed unmatched. CDR3 coding DNA: TGTGCCAGCAGCTTCGGGACAGGGCCCCAAGAGACCCAGTACTTC. This gives the protein CASSFGTGPQETQYF.

As for this clonotype: A much larger clone lies a single base off, so this may be a read error. The gene calls are TRBV3-1 and TRBJ2-2; the match to TRBD2 covers 7 bases. Germline V gene data show CDR1 as LGHDT and CDR2 as YNNKEL (reference sequence). This CDR3 comprises 15 residues. V gave up 4 bases and J gave up 8 bases; unmatched junction bases: 10. This CDR3 is CASSPSQAGYGELFF. The CDR3 DNA reads TGTGCCAGCAGCCCTAGTCAAGCGGGGTATGGGGAGCTGTTTTTT.

This clonotype was seen many times. The V and J genes are TRBV10-2 and TRBJ2-7, with TRBD1 matching 9 bases. The germline gives CDR1 WSHSY, CDR2 SAAADI. Trimming at V came to 6 bases and at J to 1 base, leaving 7 bases not matched to a gene. This CDR3 spans 15 amino acids. The DNA for the CDR3 is TGCGCCAGCAGGGACCCCGGGACAGGGTCCTACGAGCAGTACTTC. This encodes CASRDPGTGSYEQYF.

This clonotype has ten or more counts. V and J are TRBV11-3 and TRBJ2-1; 13 bases match TRBD2. The V gene's germline CDR1 is SGHNT and CDR2 YENEEA. Losses at the gene ends were 4 bases for V and 7 bases for J; bases not matched to a gene: 10. The CDR3 covers 17 residues. The CDR3 loop reads CASSYKRTSGSGNEQFF. Here the CDR3 DNA reads TGTGCCAGCAGCTACAAAAGGACTAGCGGGAGCGGAAATGAGCAGTTCTTC. Full variable domain (remainder filled in from reference TRBV11-3 and TRBJ2-1): EAGVVQSPRYKIIEKKQPVAFWCNPISGHNTLYWYLQNLGQGPELLIRYENEEAVDDSQLPKDRFSAERLKGVDSTLKIQPAELGDSAVYLCASSYKRTSGSGNEQFFGPGTRLTVL.

This clonotype was counted between two and nine times. The genes are TRBV13 and TRBJ1-1, with D hard to call. The V and J ends lost 5 bases and 1 base respectively, with 14 bases between them. Looked up from germline, CDR1 is PRHDT and CDR2 is FYEKMQ (reference sequence). The CDR3 has 15 residues. CDR3 region: CASSLPVGRNTEAFF. CDR3 DNA: TGTGCCAGCAGCCTCCCAGTTGGACGGAACACTGAAGCTTTCTTT.

The chain has TRBV29-1 and TRBJ2-7, with 12 bases that match TRBD2. J lost 2 bases, V lost 4 bases, and 9 bases had no gene match. In germline, CDR1 is SQVTM, CDR2 ANQGSEA. The CDR3 is made up of 16 amino acids. The CDR3 DNA is TGCAGCGTTGTTGCGACTAGCGGGGGCCATGCCTACGAGCAGTACTTC. Translated: CSVVATSGGHAYEQYF.

The chain employs TRBV4-1 and TRBJ2-2; D possibly corresponds to TRBD2 (6 bases). The CDR3 contains 16 residues. V lost 2 bases and J lost 6, with 16 bases in between. Germline CDR1 MGHRA, CDR2 YSYEKL. CDR3 bases: TGCGCCAGCAGCCAAACTCGGGACTCCCCTCCCGGGGAGCTGTTTTTT. This encodes CASSQTRDSPPGELFF.

This clonotype was observed a few times. The CDR3 DNA reads as TGTGCCAGCAGCCTCGTGGCGGGGGCCTCCTACGAGCAGTACTTC. This encodes CASSLVAGASYEQYF. V usage is TRBV6-5 and J usage is TRBJ2-7; the D gene is possibly TRBD2 (7 bases). CDR1 and CDR2 from the germline V gene are MNHEY and SVGAGI. The CDR3 runs to 15 residues. The V end was cut by 6 bases, the J end by 0 bases, with 15 bases between.